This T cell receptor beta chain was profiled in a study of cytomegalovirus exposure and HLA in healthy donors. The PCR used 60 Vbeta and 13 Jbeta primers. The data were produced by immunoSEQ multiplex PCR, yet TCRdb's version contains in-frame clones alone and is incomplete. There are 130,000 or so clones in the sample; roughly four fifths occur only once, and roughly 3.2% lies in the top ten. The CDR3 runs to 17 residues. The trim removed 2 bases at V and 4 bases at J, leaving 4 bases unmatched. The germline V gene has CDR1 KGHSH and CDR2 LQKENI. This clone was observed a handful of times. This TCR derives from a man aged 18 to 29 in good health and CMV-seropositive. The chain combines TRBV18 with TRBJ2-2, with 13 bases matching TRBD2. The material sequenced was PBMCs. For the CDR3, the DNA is TGTGCCAGCTCACCAATGACTAGCGGGAGGAGCACCGGGGAGCTGTTTTTT. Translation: CASSPMTSGRSTGELFF.